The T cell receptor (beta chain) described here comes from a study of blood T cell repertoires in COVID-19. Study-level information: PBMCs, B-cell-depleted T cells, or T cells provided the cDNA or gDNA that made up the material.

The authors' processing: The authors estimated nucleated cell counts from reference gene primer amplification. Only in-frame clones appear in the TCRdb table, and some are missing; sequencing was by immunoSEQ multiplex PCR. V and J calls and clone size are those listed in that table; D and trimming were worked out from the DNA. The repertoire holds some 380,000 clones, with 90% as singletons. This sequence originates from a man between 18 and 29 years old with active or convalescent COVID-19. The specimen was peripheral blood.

As DNA, the CDR3 is TGTGCCAGCAGCTTCGGAGGGCTCAACTCTGGAAACACCATATATTTT. Translating gives CASSFGGLNSGNTIYF. The chain carries TRBV5-4 and TRBJ1-3; the D is unclear. Trimming stripped 2 bases from V and 0 bases from J, with 12 bases between. Germline V CDR1 and CDR2: SGHNT, YYREEE (reference sequence). The length of the CDR3 is 16 residues.